This T cell receptor (beta chain) was sequenced for a study of T cell repertoires in cytomegalovirus infection. Findings and limits, study-wide: There were HLA-C-restricted CMV-specific TCR beta clonotypes dominating the ex vivo response.

A single record per CDR3 protein comes from TCRdb applying MiXCR to the reads. This table has a few hundred thousand distinct CDR3 sequences, around two fifths appearing once. About this clonotype itself: Antigen: not known.

The length of the CDR3 is 15 residues. Germline assignment: CDR1 SGHDN and CDR2 FVKESK. V trimming: 1 base; J trimming: 5 bases; junction bases outside the gene matches: 1. The sequencing here drew on cultured PBMCs, taken from culture after CMV antigen stimulation. V and J are TRBV14 and TRBJ2-1, with 11 bases identical to TRBD2. The clonotype originates from a human donor in good health (CMV status not recorded). Some clones in this sample may be carry-over from other donors' samples. For the CDR3, the DNA is TGTGCCAGCAGCCAAGGACTAGCGGGGAACAATGAGCAGTTCTTC. This codes for CASSQGLAGNNEQFF.